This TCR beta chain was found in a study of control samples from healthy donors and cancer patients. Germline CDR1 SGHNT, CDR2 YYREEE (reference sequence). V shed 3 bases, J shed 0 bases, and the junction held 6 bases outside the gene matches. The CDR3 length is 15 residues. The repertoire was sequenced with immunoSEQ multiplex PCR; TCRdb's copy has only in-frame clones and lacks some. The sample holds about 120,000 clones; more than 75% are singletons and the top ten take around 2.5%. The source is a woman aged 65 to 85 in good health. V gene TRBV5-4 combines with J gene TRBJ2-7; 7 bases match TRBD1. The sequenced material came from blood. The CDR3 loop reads CASSSQGLGSYEQYF. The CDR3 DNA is TGTGCCAGCAGCTCACAGGGGCTGGGCTCCTACGAGCAGTACTTC.